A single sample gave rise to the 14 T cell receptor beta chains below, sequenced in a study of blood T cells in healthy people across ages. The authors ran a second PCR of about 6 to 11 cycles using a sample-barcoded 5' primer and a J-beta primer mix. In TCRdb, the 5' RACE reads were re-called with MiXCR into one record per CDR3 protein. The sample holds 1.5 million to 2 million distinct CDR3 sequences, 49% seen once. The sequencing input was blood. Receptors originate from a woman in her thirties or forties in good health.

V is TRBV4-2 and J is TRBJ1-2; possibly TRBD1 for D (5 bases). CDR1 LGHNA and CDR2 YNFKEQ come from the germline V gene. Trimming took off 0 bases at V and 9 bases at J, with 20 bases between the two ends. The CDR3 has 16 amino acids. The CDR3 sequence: CASSQDLPGWYRRYTF. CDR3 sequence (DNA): TGTGCCAGCAGCCAAGATCTCCCGGGGTGGTACAGGCGCTACACCTTC.

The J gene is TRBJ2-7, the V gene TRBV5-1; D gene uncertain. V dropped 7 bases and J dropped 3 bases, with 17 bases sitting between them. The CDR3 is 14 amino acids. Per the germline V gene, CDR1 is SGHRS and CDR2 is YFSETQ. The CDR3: CASATRVPGYEQYF. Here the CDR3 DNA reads TGCGCCAGCGCGACCCGTGTACCCGGCTACGAGCAGTACTTC.

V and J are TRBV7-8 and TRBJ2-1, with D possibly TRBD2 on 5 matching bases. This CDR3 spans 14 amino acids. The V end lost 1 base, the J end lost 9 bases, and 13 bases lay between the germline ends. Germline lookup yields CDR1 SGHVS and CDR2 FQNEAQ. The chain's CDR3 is CASSLGTVMSEQFF. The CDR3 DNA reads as TGTGCCAGCAGCTTAGGGACTGTAATGAGTGAGCAGTTCTTC.

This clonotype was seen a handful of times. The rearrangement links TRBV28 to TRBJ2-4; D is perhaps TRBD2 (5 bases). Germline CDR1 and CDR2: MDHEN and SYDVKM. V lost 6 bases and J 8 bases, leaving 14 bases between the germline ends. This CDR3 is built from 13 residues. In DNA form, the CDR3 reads TGTGCCAGCAGGGCGGGTTTAGGAGACATTCAGTACTTC. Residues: CASRAGLGDIQYF.

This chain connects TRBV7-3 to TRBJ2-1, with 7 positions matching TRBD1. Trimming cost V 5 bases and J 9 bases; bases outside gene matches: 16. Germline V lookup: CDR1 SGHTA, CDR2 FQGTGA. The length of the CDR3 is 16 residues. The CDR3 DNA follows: TGTGCCAGCAGCCCATACGTCACAGGGGTCAAGGGTGAGCAGTTCTTC. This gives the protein CASSPYVTGVKGEQFF.

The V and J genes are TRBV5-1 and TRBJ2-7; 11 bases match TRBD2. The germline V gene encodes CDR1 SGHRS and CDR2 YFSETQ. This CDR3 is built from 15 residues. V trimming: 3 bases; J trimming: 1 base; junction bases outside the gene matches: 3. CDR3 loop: CASSSTSGVSYEQYF. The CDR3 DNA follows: TGCGCCAGCAGCTCGACTAGCGGGGTATCCTACGAGCAGTACTTC.

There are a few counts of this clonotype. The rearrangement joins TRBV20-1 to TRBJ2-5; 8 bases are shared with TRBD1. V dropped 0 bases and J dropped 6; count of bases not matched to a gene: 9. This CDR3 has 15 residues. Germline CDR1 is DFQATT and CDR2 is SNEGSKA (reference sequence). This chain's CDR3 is CSARDRRGRRKTQYF. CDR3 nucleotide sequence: TGCAGTGCTAGAGATCGCAGGGGGCGACGGAAGACCCAGTACTTC.

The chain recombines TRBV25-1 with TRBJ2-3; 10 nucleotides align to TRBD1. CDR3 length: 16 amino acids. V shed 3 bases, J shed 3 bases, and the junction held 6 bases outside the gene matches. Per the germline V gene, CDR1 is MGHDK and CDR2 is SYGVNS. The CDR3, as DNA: TGTGCCAGCAGTGATGGACAGGGGGTTCTGACAGATACGCAGTATTTT. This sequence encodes CASSDGQGVLTDTQYF.

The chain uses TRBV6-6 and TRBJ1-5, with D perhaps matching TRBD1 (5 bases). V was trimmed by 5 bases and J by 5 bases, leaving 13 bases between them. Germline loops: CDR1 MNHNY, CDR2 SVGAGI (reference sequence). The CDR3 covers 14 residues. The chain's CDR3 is CASSPHQGHQPQHF. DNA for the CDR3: TGTGCCAGCAGTCCTCATCAGGGTCATCAGCCCCAGCATTTT.

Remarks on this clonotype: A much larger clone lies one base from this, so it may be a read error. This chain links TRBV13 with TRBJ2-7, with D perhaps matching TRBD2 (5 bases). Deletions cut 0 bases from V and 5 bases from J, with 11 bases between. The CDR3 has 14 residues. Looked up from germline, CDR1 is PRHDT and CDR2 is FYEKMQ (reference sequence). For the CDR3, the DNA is TGTGCCAGCAGCTTAGGTGCCGGTAGCGACGAGCAGTACTTC. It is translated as CASSLGAGSDEQYF.

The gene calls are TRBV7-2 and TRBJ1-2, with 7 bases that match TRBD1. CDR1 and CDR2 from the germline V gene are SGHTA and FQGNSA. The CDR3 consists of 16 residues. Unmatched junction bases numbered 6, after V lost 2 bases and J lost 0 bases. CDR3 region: CASSLPGTATNYGYTF. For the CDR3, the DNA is TGTGCCAGCAGCTTACCGGGGACAGCTACTAACTATGGCTACACCTTC.

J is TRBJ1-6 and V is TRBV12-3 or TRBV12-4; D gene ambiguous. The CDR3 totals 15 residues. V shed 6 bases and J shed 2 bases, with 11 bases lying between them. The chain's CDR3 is CASSHSKTYNSPLHF. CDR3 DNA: TGTGCCAGCAGCCATAGCAAGACCTATAATTCACCCCTCCACTTT.

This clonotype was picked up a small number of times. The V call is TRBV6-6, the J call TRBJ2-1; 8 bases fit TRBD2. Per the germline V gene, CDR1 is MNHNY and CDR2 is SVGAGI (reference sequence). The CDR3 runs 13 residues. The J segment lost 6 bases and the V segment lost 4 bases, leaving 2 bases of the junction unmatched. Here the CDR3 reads CASSSREGNEQFF. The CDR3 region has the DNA TGTGCCAGCAGTTCCCGGGAGGGCAATGAGCAGTTCTTC.

This CDR3 reads CASSLHTVAGARNEQYF. In DNA, the CDR3 is TGTGCCAGCAGTCTACATACCGTAGCGGGGGCAAGGAACGAGCAGTACTTC. The chain joins TRBV28 to TRBJ2-7, with 9 bases matching TRBD2. V dropped 5 bases and J dropped 5; count of bases not matched to a gene: 16. The CDR3 sequence is 17 residues long. Germline CDR1 and CDR2: MDHEN and SYDVKM.